The rows below give T cell receptor beta chains drawn from one sample of a study of blood T cell repertoires in COVID-19. Some clones are missing from TCRdb's copy, which holds only in-frame ones; the method was immunoSEQ multiplex PCR. Among 35,000 to 45,000 clones listed, 90% were seen once. The specimen sequenced was peripheral blood. Every receptor here comes from a man in his forties or fifties with active COVID-19. CDR3s include the opening cysteine and the closing phenylalanine or tryptophan. D genes are given only for firm matches. Size tells how often a clone was seen (once, few, many) or the class of an expanded clone, and some rows leave it out.

J gene: TRBJ1-1; V gene: TRBV6-6; CDR3 length: 14; clone size: NA; D gene: NA; CDR3 protein: CASSPGKSPAEAFF; CDR3 DNA: TGTGCCAGCAGTCCAGGGAAATCGCCGGCTGAAGCTTTCTTT
J gene: TRBJ2-3; V gene: TRBV29-1; CDR3 length: 14; clone size: NA; D gene: TRBD1; CDR3 protein: CSARTGSGTDTQYF; CDR3 DNA: TGCAGCGCTAGGACAGGGTCTGGCACAGATACGCAGTATTTT
J gene: TRBJ1-2; V gene: TRBV7-2; CDR3 length: 13; clone size: NA; D gene: TRBD1; CDR3 protein: CATRGQGAGGYTF; CDR3 DNA: TGTGCCACCAGGGGGCAGGGGGCGGGCGGCTACACCTTC
J gene: TRBJ1-3; V gene: TRBV7-2; CDR3 length: 13; clone size: NA; D gene: NA; CDR3 protein: CASHGGVGNTIYF; CDR3 DNA: TGTGCCAGCCATGGGGGGGTTGGAAACACCATATATTTT
J gene: TRBJ2-5; V gene: TRBV6-6; CDR3 length: 14; clone size: NA; D gene: TRBD1; CDR3 protein: CASSNNRGKETQYF; CDR3 DNA: TGTGCCAGCAGTAACAACAGGGGAAAAGAGACCCAGTACTTC
J gene: TRBJ2-1; V gene: TRBV7-9; CDR3 length: 15; clone size: NA; D gene: TRBD2; CDR3 protein: CASSLSGGIKVEQFF; CDR3 DNA: TGTGCCAGCAGCCTCAGCGGGGGTATTAAGGTTGAGCAGTTCTTC
J gene: TRBJ2-3; V gene: TRBV2; CDR3 length: 17; clone size: NA; D gene: TRBD2; CDR3 protein: CASSRWTSGVSTDTQYF; CDR3 DNA: TGTGCCAGCAGTCGATGGACTAGCGGGGTTAGCACAGATACGCAGTATTTT
J gene: TRBJ2-7; V gene: TRBV15; CDR3 length: 15; clone size: once; D gene: NA; CDR3 protein: CATSRDSVSPHEQYF; CDR3 DNA: TGTGCCACCAGCAGAGATAGCGTGTCCCCCCACGAGCAGTACTTC
J gene: TRBJ2-1; V gene: TRBV7-2; CDR3 length: 13; clone size: NA; D gene: NA; CDR3 protein: CASSLARGNEQFF; CDR3 DNA: TGTGCCAGCAGCTTAGCAAGGGGCAATGAGCAGTTCTTC
J gene: TRBJ1-1; V gene: TRBV29-1; CDR3 length: 12; clone size: NA; D gene: TRBD1; CDR3 protein: CSVGTGSSEAFF; CDR3 DNA: TGCAGCGTTGGGACAGGGAGCTCTGAAGCTTTCTTT
J gene: TRBJ2-5; V gene: TRBV5-1; CDR3 length: 16; clone size: NA; D gene: TRBD2; CDR3 protein: CASSFNPAGGPETQYF; CDR3 DNA: TGCGCCAGCAGCTTTAATCCAGCGGGGGGGCCGGAGACCCAGTACTTC
J gene: TRBJ2-7; V gene: TRBV20-1; CDR3 length: 15; clone size: NA; D gene: NA; CDR3 protein: CSASTGGLQHYEQYF; CDR3 DNA: TGCAGTGCTAGTACCGGGGGTCTCCAACACTACGAGCAGTACTTC
J gene: TRBJ2-5; V gene: TRBV11-2; CDR3 length: 15; clone size: NA; D gene: TRBD2; CDR3 protein: CASSLDSGGVETQYF; CDR3 DNA: TGTGCCAGCAGCTTAGACAGCGGGGGGGTAGAGACCCAGTACTTC
J gene: TRBJ2-7; V gene: TRBV7-6; CDR3 length: 16; clone size: NA; D gene: NA; CDR3 protein: CASSSSGGAGIYEQYF; CDR3 DNA: TGTGCCAGCAGCTCCTCGGGGGGCGCAGGCATCTACGAGCAGTACTTC
J gene: TRBJ1-4; V gene: TRBV5-1; CDR3 length: 14; clone size: NA; D gene: NA; CDR3 protein: CASSLGQGFEKLFF; CDR3 DNA: TGCGCCAGCAGCTTGGGGCAGGGTTTTGAAAAACTGTTTTTT
J gene: TRBJ1-1; V gene: TRBV5-5; CDR3 length: 17; clone size: NA; D gene: TRBD1; CDR3 protein: CASSLATGQGTYTEAFF; CDR3 DNA: TGTGCCAGCAGCTTGGCTACGGGACAGGGTACGTATACTGAAGCTTTCTTT
J gene: TRBJ2-7; V gene: TRBV11-2; CDR3 length: 14; clone size: NA; D gene: TRBD1; CDR3 protein: CASSASTGGTEQYF; CDR3 DNA: TGTGCCAGCAGCGCCTCGACAGGGGGTACGGAGCAGTACTTC
J gene: TRBJ2-7; V gene: TRBV6-5; CDR3 length: 15; clone size: NA; D gene: TRBD2; CDR3 protein: CASSKPGTSPHEQYF; CDR3 DNA: TGTGCCAGCAGTAAGCCCGGGACTAGCCCTCACGAGCAGTACTTC
J gene: TRBJ2-1; V gene: TRBV30; CDR3 length: 14; clone size: NA; D gene: NA; CDR3 protein: CAWMFTVSNNEQFF; CDR3 DNA: TGTGCCTGGATGTTCACCGTTAGCAACAATGAGCAGTTCTTC
J gene: TRBJ1-1; V gene: TRBV28; CDR3 length: 14; clone size: NA; D gene: TRBD1; CDR3 protein: CASTGSGTGLEAFF; CDR3 DNA: TGTGCCAGCACTGGATCCGGGACAGGGCTTGAAGCTTTCTTT
J gene: TRBJ2-6; V gene: TRBV5-1; CDR3 length: 16; clone size: NA; D gene: NA; CDR3 protein: CASSSRQSSGANVLTF; CDR3 DNA: TGCGCCAGCAGCTCGAGACAGAGCTCTGGGGCCAACGTCCTGACTTTC
J gene: TRBJ1-1; V gene: TRBV11-2; CDR3 length: 12; clone size: NA; D gene: NA; CDR3 protein: CASSRGRTEAFF; CDR3 DNA: TGTGCCAGCAGCCGTGGGCGAACTGAAGCTTTCTTT
J gene: TRBJ1-2; V gene: TRBV5-6; CDR3 length: 15; clone size: NA; D gene: NA; CDR3 protein: CASSSPRGLGYGYTF; CDR3 DNA: TGTGCCAGCAGCTCGCCACGGGGATTGGGCTATGGCTACACCTTC
J gene: TRBJ2-5; V gene: TRBV11-2; CDR3 length: 16; clone size: NA; D gene: NA; CDR3 protein: CASSLRGGAYEETQYF; CDR3 DNA: TGTGCCAGCAGCTTAAGGGGGGGGGCTTACGAGGAGACCCAGTACTTC
J gene: TRBJ2-1; V gene: TRBV7-7; CDR3 length: 14; clone size: NA; D gene: TRBD2; CDR3 protein: CASSLAGGFNEQFF; CDR3 DNA: TGTGCTAGCAGCTTAGCGGGGGGTTTCAATGAGCAGTTCTTC
J gene: TRBJ2-2; V gene: TRBV4-1; CDR3 length: 16; clone size: NA; D gene: TRBD1; CDR3 protein: CASSLPGTGGTGELFF; CDR3 DNA: TGCGCCAGCAGCCTTCCGGGGACAGGGGGCACCGGGGAGCTGTTTTTT
J gene: TRBJ1-1; V gene: TRBV7-6; CDR3 length: 15; clone size: once; D gene: NA; CDR3 protein: CASSLGRGANTEAFF; CDR3 DNA: TGTGCCAGCAGCCTAGGGCGGGGGGCGAACACTGAAGCTTTCTTT
J gene: TRBJ2-1; V gene: TRBV10-3; CDR3 length: 14; clone size: once; D gene: TRBD2; CDR3 protein: CAISERGGLNEQFF; CDR3 DNA: TGTGCCATCAGTGAGCGGGGGGGCCTCAATGAGCAGTTCTTC
J gene: TRBJ1-2; V gene: TRBV4-2; CDR3 length: 15; clone size: NA; D gene: NA; CDR3 protein: CASSPPLGANYGYTF; CDR3 DNA: TGTGCCAGCAGCCCCCCCCTGGGGGCAAACTATGGCTACACCTTC
J gene: TRBJ2-1; V gene: TRBV6-2/TRBV6-3; CDR3 length: 13; clone size: NA; D gene: NA; CDR3 protein: CASSYRDYNEQFF; CDR3 DNA: TGTGCCAGCAGTTACCGGGACTACAATGAGCAGTTCTTC
J gene: TRBJ1-1; V gene: TRBV28; CDR3 length: 16; clone size: NA; D gene: TRBD1; CDR3 protein: CASSSPGEQGHTEAFF; CDR3 DNA: TGTGCCAGCAGTTCCCCGGGGGAACAGGGGCATACTGAAGCTTTCTTT
J gene: TRBJ1-3; V gene: TRBV5-1; CDR3 length: 16; clone size: once; D gene: NA; CDR3 protein: CASSLAPTGKRDTIYF; CDR3 DNA: TGCGCCAGCAGCTTGGCCCCAACAGGGAAAAGGGACACCATATATTTT
J gene: TRBJ1-5; V gene: TRBV20-1; CDR3 length: 11; clone size: NA; D gene: NA; CDR3 protein: CSARDRTEKHF; CDR3 DNA: TGCAGTGCTAGAGATCGGACAGAAAAGCATTTT
J gene: TRBJ1-1; V gene: TRBV4-1; CDR3 length: 12; clone size: once; D gene: NA; CDR3 protein: CASSQDRGTAFF; CDR3 DNA: TGCGCCAGCAGCCAAGACAGGGGAACAGCTTTCTTT
J gene: TRBJ1-1; V gene: TRBV11-3; CDR3 length: 13; clone size: NA; D gene: NA; CDR3 protein: CASSQTRVTEAFF; CDR3 DNA: TGTGCCAGCAGCCAGACCAGGGTCACTGAAGCTTTCTTT
J gene: TRBJ1-2; V gene: TRBV18; CDR3 length: 15; clone size: NA; D gene: NA; CDR3 protein: CASSPPDNRANGYTF; CDR3 DNA: TGTGCCAGCTCACCACCGGATAACAGGGCAAATGGCTACACCTTC
J gene: TRBJ1-3; V gene: TRBV3-1/TRBV3-2; CDR3 length: 15; clone size: NA; D gene: TRBD1; CDR3 protein: CASSPRDRLGNTIYF; CDR3 DNA: TGTGCCAGCAGCCCCCGGGACAGGCTTGGAAACACCATATATTTT